This paragraph covers one T cell receptor (beta chain) sequence. Its target is not known. Germline V gene sequence: CDR1 GTSNPN, CDR2 SVGIG (reference sequence). V was cut by 4 bases and J by 8 bases, with 15 bases left in between. CDR3 size: 14 residues. This sample was taken from a study of T cell responses to AZD1222 COVID-19 vaccine. Method: immunoSEQ multiplex PCR; TCRdb's copy keeps in-frame clones and lacks some. In the table there are about 84,000 clones, 87% of which are singletons. General study points: With two AZD1222 doses given, Spike-specific TCR breadth and depth both rose.

Material: peripheral blood, obtained on day 0 of AZD1222 vaccination. V and J are TRBV30 and TRBJ1-6, with D perhaps TRBD1 (6 bases). This clonotype was obtained from an adult in good health. CDR3 sequence: CAWIRTVGYSPLHF. CDR3 sequence (DNA): TGTGCCTGGATCCGGACAGTCGGGTATTCACCCCTCCACTTT.